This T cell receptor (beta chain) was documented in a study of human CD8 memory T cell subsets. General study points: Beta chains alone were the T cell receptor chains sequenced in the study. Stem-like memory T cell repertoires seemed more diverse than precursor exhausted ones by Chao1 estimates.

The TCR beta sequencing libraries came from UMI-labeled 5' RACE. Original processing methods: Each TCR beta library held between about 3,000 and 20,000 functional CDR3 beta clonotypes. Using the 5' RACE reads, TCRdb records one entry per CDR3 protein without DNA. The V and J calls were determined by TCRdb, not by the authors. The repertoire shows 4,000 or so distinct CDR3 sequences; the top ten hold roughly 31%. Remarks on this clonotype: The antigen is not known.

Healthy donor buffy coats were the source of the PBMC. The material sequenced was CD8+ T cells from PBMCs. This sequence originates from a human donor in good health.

Here the CDR3 reads CSAKPATLEWSPLHF. J is TRBJ1-6 and V is TRBV20-1. There are 15 residues in the CDR3. Germline values: CDR1 DFQATT, CDR2 SNEGSKA (reference sequence).